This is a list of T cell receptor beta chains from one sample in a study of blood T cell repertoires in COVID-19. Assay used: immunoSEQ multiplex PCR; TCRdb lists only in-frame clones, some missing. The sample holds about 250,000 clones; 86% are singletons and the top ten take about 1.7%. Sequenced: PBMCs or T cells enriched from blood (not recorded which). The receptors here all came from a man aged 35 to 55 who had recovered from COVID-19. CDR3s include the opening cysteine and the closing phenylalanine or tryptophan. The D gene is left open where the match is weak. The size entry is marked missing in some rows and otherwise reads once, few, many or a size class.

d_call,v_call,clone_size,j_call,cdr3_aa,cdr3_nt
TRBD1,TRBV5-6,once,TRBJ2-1,CASSLGQGAGNEQFF,TGTGCCAGCAGCTTGGGACAGGGGGCAGGCAATGAGCAGTTCTTC
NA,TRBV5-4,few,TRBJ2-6,CASSHAPGTGANVLTF,TGTGCCAGCAGTCACGCCCCAGGGACTGGGGCCAACGTCCTGACTTTC
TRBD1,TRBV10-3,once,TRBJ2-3,CATSPWTGGVDTQYF,TGTGCCACCTCCCCTTGGACAGGGGGGGTAGATACGCAGTATTTT
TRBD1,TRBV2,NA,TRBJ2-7,CASSPGQGGRGRQSYEQYF,TGTGCCAGCAGTCCGGGACAGGGGGGTCGAGGGAGACAATCCTACGAGCAGTACTTC
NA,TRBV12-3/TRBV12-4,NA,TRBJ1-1,CASSLLVNTEAFF,TGTGCCAGCAGTTTGTTAGTGAACACTGAAGCTTTCTTT
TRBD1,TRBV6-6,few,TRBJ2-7,CASRDRSYEQYF,TGTGCCAGCAGGGACAGGAGTTACGAGCAGTACTTC
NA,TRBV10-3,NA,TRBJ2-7,CAISDSFSLSYEQYF,TGTGCCATCAGTGATAGCTTCTCCTTATCCTACGAGCAGTACTTC
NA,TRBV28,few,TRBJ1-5,CASGPPNPGLTPQHF,TGTGCCAGCGGACCCCCAAATCCAGGGTTAACGCCCCAGCATTTT
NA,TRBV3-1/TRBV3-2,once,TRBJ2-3,CASSQEVATGLNSDTQYF,TGTGCCAGCAGCCAAGAAGTCGCGACAGGACTCAATTCAGATACGCAGTATTTT
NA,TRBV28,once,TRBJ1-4,CASSTKTAGNEKLFF,TGTGCCAGCAGTACAAAGACAGCGGGAAATGAAAAACTGTTTTTT
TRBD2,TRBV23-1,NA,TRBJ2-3,CASSQSKGGPIDTQYF,TGCGCCAGCAGTCAATCGAAGGGAGGGCCCATCGATACGCAGTATTTT
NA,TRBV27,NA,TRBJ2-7,CASRAAIHAYEQYF,TGTGCCAGCAGAGCGGCTATCCATGCCTACGAGCAGTACTTC
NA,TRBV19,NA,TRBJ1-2,CASSIGVSANYGYTF,TGTGCCAGTAGTATCGGGGTATCAGCTAACTATGGCTACACCTTC
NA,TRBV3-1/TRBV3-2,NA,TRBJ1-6,CASSQGGGAGTSSPLHF,TGTGCCAGCAGCCAAGGCGGAGGAGCAGGGACATCTTCACCCCTCCACTTT
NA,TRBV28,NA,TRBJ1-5,CASSSGQSSNQPQHF,TGTGCCAGCAGTTCTGGACAGTCCAGCAATCAGCCCCAGCATTTT
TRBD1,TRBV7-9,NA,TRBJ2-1,CASSRRDSELYNEQFF,TGTGCCAGCAGTAGACGGGACAGCGAACTATACAATGAGCAGTTCTTC
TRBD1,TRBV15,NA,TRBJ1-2,CATSTRQGDYGYTF,TGTGCCACCAGCACTAGACAGGGGGACTATGGCTACACCTTC
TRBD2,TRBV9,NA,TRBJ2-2,CASREGIAAGELFF,TGTGCCAGTCGGGAGGGGATTGCTGCCGGGGAGCTGTTTTTT
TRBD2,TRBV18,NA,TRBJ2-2,CASSRTSGGTNTGELFF,TGTGCCAGCTCACGGACTAGCGGGGGAACAAACACCGGGGAGCTGTTTTTT
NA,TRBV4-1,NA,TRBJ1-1,CASSQVAAYTEAFF,TGCGCCAGCAGCCAAGTGGCGGCCTACACTGAAGCTTTCTTT
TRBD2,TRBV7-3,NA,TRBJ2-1,CASSPGTSGYNEQFF,TGTGCCAGCAGCCCCGGGACTAGCGGGTACAATGAGCAGTTCTTC
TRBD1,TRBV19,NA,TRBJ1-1,CASSNDRVTEAFF,TGTGCCAGTAGTAACGACAGGGTCACTGAAGCTTTCTTT
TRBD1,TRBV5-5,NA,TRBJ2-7,CASSQGQGEAYEQYF,TGTGCCAGCAGCCAAGGACAGGGGGAGGCCTACGAGCAGTACTTC
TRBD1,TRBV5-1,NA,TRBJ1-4,CASSTQPQGEREKLFF,TGCGCCAGCAGCACCCAGCCCCAGGGGGAACGGGAAAAACTGTTTTTT
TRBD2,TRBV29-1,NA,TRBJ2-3,CSAPGTSGMSTDTQYF,TGCAGCGCCCCAGGGACTAGCGGGATGTCCACAGATACGCAGTATTTT
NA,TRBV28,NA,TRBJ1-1,CASSQQGVDTEAFF,TGTGCCAGCAGTCAACAAGGGGTCGACACTGAAGCTTTCTTT
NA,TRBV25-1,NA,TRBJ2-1,CASSIREPPSEQFF,TGTGCCAGCAGTATTCGGGAGCCCCCCTCTGAGCAGTTCTTC
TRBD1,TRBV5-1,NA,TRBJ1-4,CASSLGTTGGLEKLFF,TGCGCCAGCAGCTTGGGGACGACAGGGGGCCTTGAAAAACTGTTTTTT
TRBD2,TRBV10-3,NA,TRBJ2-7,CAISPSGPAGEQYF,TGTGCCATCAGCCCTAGCGGTCCCGCGGGCGAGCAGTACTTC
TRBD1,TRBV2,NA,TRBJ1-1,CASSNDRGSTEAFF,TGTGCCAGCAGCAACGACAGGGGCTCCACTGAAGCTTTCTTT
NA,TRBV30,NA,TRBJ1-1,CAWSVQSDTEAFF,TGTGCCTGGAGTGTACAGTCCGACACTGAAGCTTTCTTT
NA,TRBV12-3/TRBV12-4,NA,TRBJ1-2,CASSFGGAYGYTF,TGTGCCAGCAGTTTTGGGGGCGCCTATGGCTACACCTTC
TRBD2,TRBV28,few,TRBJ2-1,CASSSLAELQFF,TGTGCCAGCAGTTCCCTAGCGGAACTGCAGTTCTTC
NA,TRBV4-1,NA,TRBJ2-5,CASSHAYPRLGPTQYF,TGCGCCAGCAGCCATGCCTACCCGCGACTAGGCCCGACCCAGTACTTC
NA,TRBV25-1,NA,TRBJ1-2,CASSEWDGGTNYGYTF,TGTGCCAGCAGTGAATGGGACGGAGGGACCAACTATGGCTACACCTTC